The 10 T cell receptor beta chains below were found in one sample sequenced in a study of cytomegalovirus exposure and HLA in healthy donors. The PCR used 60 Vbeta and 13 Jbeta primers. Using immunoSEQ multiplex PCR, the repertoire was profiled, and TCRdb retains in-frame clones only, with some absent. This sample has 65,000 to 100,000 clones, with roughly 75% found just once. Sequenced material: PBMCs. The receptors here all came from a man between 35 and 55 years old in good health and CMV-seronegative.

The chain recombines TRBV28 with TRBJ2-3, with TRBD1 matching over 7 bases. Germline V lookup: CDR1 MDHEN, CDR2 SYDVKM. CDR3 size: 14 residues. With 6 bases clipped from V and 11 bases from J, the junction kept 14 bases outside the gene matches. The CDR3: CASSTALRRTGQYF. CDR3 in DNA: TGTGCCAGCAGCACTGCCCTCCGTCGGACAGGGCAGTATTTT.

The chain links TRBV5-4 to TRBJ2-1; possible D gene TRBD2, 5 bases. V lost 4 bases and J 5 bases, leaving 16 bases between the germline ends. The CDR3 sequence is 15 residues long. Germline CDR1 reads SGHNT; CDR2 reads YYREEE (reference sequence). CDR3 coding DNA: TGTGCCAGCAGCCCCGGACTGCGTCCAGACAATGAGCAGTTCTTC. Encoded protein: CASSPGLRPDNEQFF.

The chain has TRBV2 and TRBJ1-1, with 9 bases lining up with TRBD1. CDR3 size: 14 residues. CDR1 is SNHLY and CDR2 is FYNNEI in the germline V gene. V shed 6 bases and J 5 bases; nucleotides not matched to a gene: 7. CDR3 protein: CASSRGQGSTEAFF. CDR3 in DNA: TGTGCCAGCAGCAGAGGACAGGGGAGTACTGAAGCTTTCTTT. Using reference TRBV2 and TRBJ1-1 for the parts outside the CDR3, the full variable domain is EPEVTQTPSHQVTQMGQEVILRCVPISNHLYFYWYRQILGQKVEFLVSFYNNEISEKSEIFDDQFSVERPDGSNFTLKIRSTKLEDSAMYFCASSRGQGSTEAFFGQGTRLTVV.

The chain combines TRBV5-4 with TRBJ1-3; D might be TRBD1 (5 bases). Germline CDR1 is SGHNT and CDR2 is YYREEE (reference sequence). This CDR3 comprises 14 residues. With 4 bases removed from V and 0 bases from J, the gap between germline ends came to 8 bases. The CDR3 sequence: CASSLTGSGNTIYF. In nucleotides, the CDR3 is TGTGCCAGCAGCCTTACAGGCTCTGGAAACACCATATATTTT. Using reference TRBV5-4 and TRBJ1-3 for the parts outside the CDR3, the full variable domain is ETGVTQSPTHLIKTRGQQVTLRCSSQSGHNTVSWYQQALGQGPQFIFQYYREEENGRGNFPPRFSGLQFPNYSSELNVNALELDDSALYLCASSLTGSGNTIYFGEGSWLTVV.

The chain joins TRBV7-9 to TRBJ1-4, with D possibly being TRBD1 (6 bases). Looked up from germline, CDR1 is SEHNR and CDR2 is FQNEAQ (reference sequence). V dropped 5 bases and J dropped 5 bases, with 18 bases sitting between them. This CDR3 spans 16 amino acids. The CDR3 coding sequence is TGTGCCAGCAGCCTCGGACAGACTGGAGGAAATGAAAAACTGTTTTTT. Its protein product is CASSLGQTGGNEKLFF.

The chain carries TRBV5-1 and TRBJ2-2; TRBD1 matches at 7 bases. Germline loops: CDR1 SGHRS, CDR2 YFSETQ. Losses at the gene ends were 0 bases for V and 4 bases for J; bases not matched to a gene: 9. CDR3 length: 17 residues. The CDR3 region is CASSLDGDSLGTGELFF. The CDR3 region has the DNA TGCGCCAGCAGCTTGGACGGGGACAGTTTGGGCACCGGGGAGCTGTTTTTT.

The chain recombines TRBV5-4 with TRBJ2-1, with 12 nucleotides matching TRBD2. After removal of 0 bases from V and 7 bases from J, the junction contained 2 bases not matched to a gene. There are 15 residues in the CDR3. CDR1 and CDR2 (germline): SGHNT, YYREEE (reference sequence). The CDR3, as DNA: TGTGCCAGCAGCTTGGGACTAGCGGGGGTTAATGAGCAGTTCTTC. It is translated as CASSLGLAGVNEQFF.

The chain couples TRBV12-5 to TRBJ1-3; D gene uncertain. With 3 bases removed from V and 0 bases from J, the gap between germline ends came to 3 bases. CDR3 length: 13 residues. CDR1 and CDR2 (germline): LGHNT, FRNRAP. The CDR3 nucleotides are TGTGCTAGTGGTTTTCTCTCTGGAAACACCATATATTTT. It encodes CASGFLSGNTIYF. Based on the CDR3 plus reference TRBV12-5 and TRBJ1-3, the full variable domain is DARVTQTPRHKVTEMGQEVTMRCQPILGHNTVFWYRQTMMQGLELLAYFRNRAPLDDSGMPKDRFSAEMPDATLATLKIQPSEPRDSAVYFCASGFLSGNTIYFGEGSWLTVV.

The chain is built from TRBV5-6 and TRBJ1-4, with 7 bases lining up with TRBD1. The CDR3 covers 14 residues. The V segment lost 4 bases and the J segment 4 bases; nucleotides outside the gene matches: 4. Germline V lookup: CDR1 SGHDT, CDR2 YYEEEE. The CDR3 region has the DNA TGTGCCAGCAGCCGGGACAGCAATAATGAAAAACTGTTTTTT. Translated, it gives CASSRDSNNEKLFF.

V usage is TRBV27 and J usage is TRBJ2-3, with a possible D match to TRBD2 (7 bases). CDR1 is MNHEY and CDR2 is SMNVEV in the germline V gene (reference sequence). The V and J ends lost 6 bases and 4 bases respectively, with 14 bases between them. The CDR3 contains 14 residues. The CDR3 region has the DNA TGTGCCAGCAGCTCGCGGGGGCTATCAGATACGCAGTATTTT. The encoded protein is CASSSRGLSDTQYF.